This T cell receptor beta chain was found in a study of blood T cells in healthy people across ages. Study results and limitations: When set beside aged donors, long-lived donors presented more naive CD4+ cells and higher diversity.

The amount of total RNA extracted per sample was at least 6 micrograms. Concerning this clonotype: Antigen: not known.

Combining a sample-barcoded 5' primer with a J-beta primer mix, a second PCR ran for about 7 to 11 cycles. Every cDNA was tagged by a template-switch adaptor with 12 random nucleotides. Each sample yielded at least 3 million CDR3-containing paired-end reads. TCRdb processed the 5' RACE reads anew with MiXCR; each CDR3 protein has one entry. The table has some 1.4 million distinct CDR3 sequences, about 40% seen once. The V end lost 6 bases, the J end lost 3 bases, and 12 bases lay between the germline ends. This CDR3 is built from 13 residues. Germline V CDR1 and CDR2: MNHEY, SVGAGI. Sequenced input: blood. The sequence was obtained from a woman between 18 and 29 years old in good health. This chain connects TRBV6-5 to TRBJ2-7; D possibly corresponds to TRBD1 (6 bases). CDR3 amino acids: CASSPRDIYEQYF. The DNA of the CDR3 is TGTGCCAGCAGCCCTAGGGACATCTACGAGCAGTACTTC.